Listed below are T cell receptor beta chains from one sample, sequenced in a study of cytomegalovirus exposure and HLA in healthy donors. The table came from immunoSEQ multiplex PCR; TCRdb's copy has only in-frame clones and leaves some out. Of roughly 60,000 clones in the sample, around three quarters are singletons; the top ten hold roughly 3.4%. The source material was PBMCs. All receptors come from a woman aged 40-49 years in good health and CMV-seropositive. Both conserved end residues are part of each CDR3. Fields, in order: V gene, D gene, clone size, J gene, CDR3 protein, CDR3 DNA. The D gene is left open where the match is weak. The listing skips clone size in some rows; elsewhere it reads once, few, many or a size class.

v_call: TRBV7-2
d_call: NA
clone_size: NA
j_call: TRBJ1-2
cdr3_aa: CASSSQANYGYTF
cdr3_nt: TGTGCCAGCAGCTCACAGGCTAACTATGGCTACACCTTC

v_call: TRBV13
d_call: TRBD1
clone_size: NA
j_call: TRBJ1-2
cdr3_aa: CASSFRAWDRDLYGYTF
cdr3_nt: TGTGCCAGCAGCTTTAGGGCTTGGGACAGGGATCTCTATGGCTACACCTTC

v_call: TRBV5-1
d_call: NA
clone_size: NA
j_call: TRBJ2-3
cdr3_aa: CASSWGTTPSTDTQYF
cdr3_nt: TGCGCCAGCAGCTGGGGGACAACCCCCAGCACAGATACGCAGTATTTT

v_call: TRBV19
d_call: NA
clone_size: NA
j_call: TRBJ2-2
cdr3_aa: CASSVSDSTGELFF
cdr3_nt: TGTGCCAGTAGTGTCTCGGACAGCACCGGGGAGCTGTTTTTT

v_call: TRBV4-1
d_call: NA
clone_size: NA
j_call: TRBJ1-2
cdr3_aa: CASSQDTGRTYGYTF
cdr3_nt: TGCGCCAGCAGCCAAGATACGGGAAGGACTTATGGCTACACCTTC

v_call: TRBV7-2
d_call: NA
clone_size: NA
j_call: TRBJ1-5
cdr3_aa: CASSWGVSNQPQHF
cdr3_nt: TGTGCCAGCAGCTGGGGGGTGAGCAATCAGCCCCAGCATTTT

v_call: TRBV6-5
d_call: NA
clone_size: once
j_call: TRBJ2-3
cdr3_aa: CASSYDGVAGMNTQYF
cdr3_nt: TGTGCCAGCAGTTACGATGGGGTGGCCGGGATGAATACGCAGTATTTT

v_call: TRBV6-5
d_call: NA
clone_size: NA
j_call: TRBJ1-3
cdr3_aa: CASSLLNRNTIYF
cdr3_nt: TGTGCCAGCAGTTTACTTAACCGAAACACCATATATTTT

v_call: TRBV6-5
d_call: TRBD1
clone_size: once
j_call: TRBJ2-5
cdr3_aa: CASRADRAKAETQYF
cdr3_nt: TGTGCCAGCAGGGCCGACAGGGCAAAGGCGGAGACCCAGTACTTC

v_call: TRBV7-2
d_call: TRBD2
clone_size: NA
j_call: TRBJ2-7
cdr3_aa: CASSLVGAGGLSYEQYF
cdr3_nt: TGTGCCAGCAGCTTAGTCGGAGCGGGGGGTTTATCCTACGAGCAGTACTTC

v_call: TRBV18
d_call: TRBD1
clone_size: NA
j_call: TRBJ2-1
cdr3_aa: CASSPSGQGANEQFF
cdr3_nt: TGTGCCAGCTCACCGTCGGGACAGGGGGCCAATGAGCAGTTCTTC

v_call: TRBV29-1
d_call: NA
clone_size: NA
j_call: TRBJ1-5
cdr3_aa: CSVVVSGGGNQPQHF
cdr3_nt: TGCAGCGTTGTGGTTTCGGGGGGCGGAAATCAGCCCCAGCATTTT

v_call: TRBV19
d_call: NA
clone_size: few
j_call: TRBJ1-1
cdr3_aa: CASTNYWREEAFF
cdr3_nt: TGTGCCAGTACCAATTATTGGAGGGAGGAAGCTTTCTTT

v_call: TRBV25-1
d_call: NA
clone_size: NA
j_call: TRBJ1-5
cdr3_aa: CASSEGDKPQHF
cdr3_nt: TGTGCCAGCAGTGAAGGGGACAAGCCCCAGCATTTT

v_call: TRBV19
d_call: TRBD1
clone_size: NA
j_call: TRBJ1-1
cdr3_aa: CASSDGQGPNTEAFF
cdr3_nt: TGTGCCAGTAGTGACGGACAGGGGCCTAACACTGAAGCTTTCTTT

v_call: TRBV9
d_call: NA
clone_size: NA
j_call: TRBJ1-1
cdr3_aa: CASSPYVRGSNTEAFF
cdr3_nt: TGTGCCAGCAGCCCCTACGTCCGGGGGTCGAACACTGAAGCTTTCTTT

v_call: TRBV10-1
d_call: TRBD2
clone_size: NA
j_call: TRBJ2-7
cdr3_aa: CASSEPTSGGPYRPYEQYF
cdr3_nt: TGCGCCAGCAGTGAGCCGACTAGCGGGGGGCCTTATCGGCCCTACGAGCAGTACTTC

v_call: TRBV7-2
d_call: NA
clone_size: NA
j_call: TRBJ1-4
cdr3_aa: CASSWGGRNEKLFF
cdr3_nt: TGTGCCAGCAGCTGGGGGGGCCGGAATGAAAAACTGTTTTTT

v_call: TRBV6-4
d_call: NA
clone_size: NA
j_call: TRBJ2-1
cdr3_aa: CASSAQGGSYNEQFF
cdr3_nt: TGTGCCAGCAGCGCCCAGGGGGGTTCCTACAATGAGCAGTTCTTC

v_call: TRBV19
d_call: NA
clone_size: NA
j_call: TRBJ1-4
cdr3_aa: CASSIRAQPNEKLFF
cdr3_nt: TGTGCCAGTAGTATAAGAGCACAGCCTAATGAAAAACTGTTTTTT

v_call: TRBV11-2
d_call: TRBD1
clone_size: few
j_call: TRBJ1-6
cdr3_aa: CASSPSTGVNNSPLHF
cdr3_nt: TGTGCCAGCAGCCCTTCAACAGGGGTTAATAATTCACCCCTCCACTTT

v_call: TRBV18
d_call: NA
clone_size: NA
j_call: TRBJ1-1
cdr3_aa: CASSPRAGEVGTEAFF
cdr3_nt: TGTGCCAGCTCACCAAGGGCAGGGGAAGTGGGCACTGAAGCTTTCTTT

v_call: TRBV19
d_call: NA
clone_size: few
j_call: TRBJ1-1
cdr3_aa: CASSINRGNTEAFF
cdr3_nt: TGTGCCAGTAGTATAAACCGAGGAAACACTGAAGCTTTCTTT

v_call: TRBV13
d_call: TRBD1
clone_size: NA
j_call: TRBJ1-2
cdr3_aa: CASRDRAGHYGYTF
cdr3_nt: TGTGCCAGCAGAGACAGGGCGGGGCACTATGGCTACACCTTC

v_call: TRBV28
d_call: TRBD1
clone_size: once
j_call: TRBJ1-5
cdr3_aa: CASSLGQGGNQPQHF
cdr3_nt: TGTGCCAGCAGTCTAGGACAGGGTGGGAATCAGCCCCAGCATTTT

v_call: TRBV7-2
d_call: TRBD1
clone_size: NA
j_call: TRBJ1-3
cdr3_aa: CASSLQGAIGNTIYF
cdr3_nt: TGTGCCAGCAGCCTACAGGGGGCGATTGGAAACACCATATATTTT